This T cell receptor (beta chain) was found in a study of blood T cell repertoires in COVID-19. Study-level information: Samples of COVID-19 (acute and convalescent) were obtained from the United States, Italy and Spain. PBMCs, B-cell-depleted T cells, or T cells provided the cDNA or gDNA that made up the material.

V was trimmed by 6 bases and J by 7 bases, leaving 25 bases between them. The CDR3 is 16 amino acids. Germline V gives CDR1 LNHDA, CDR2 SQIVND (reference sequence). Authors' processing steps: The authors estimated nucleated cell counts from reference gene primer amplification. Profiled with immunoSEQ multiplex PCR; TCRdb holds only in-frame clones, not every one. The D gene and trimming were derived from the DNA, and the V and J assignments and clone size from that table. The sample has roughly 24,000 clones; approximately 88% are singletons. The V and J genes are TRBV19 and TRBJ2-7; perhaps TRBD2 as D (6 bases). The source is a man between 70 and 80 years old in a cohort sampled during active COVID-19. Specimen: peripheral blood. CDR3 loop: CASRGLGLKKDTEQYF. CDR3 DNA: TGTGCCAGTAGGGGCCTGGGACTTAAGAAGGATACGGAGCAGTACTTC.